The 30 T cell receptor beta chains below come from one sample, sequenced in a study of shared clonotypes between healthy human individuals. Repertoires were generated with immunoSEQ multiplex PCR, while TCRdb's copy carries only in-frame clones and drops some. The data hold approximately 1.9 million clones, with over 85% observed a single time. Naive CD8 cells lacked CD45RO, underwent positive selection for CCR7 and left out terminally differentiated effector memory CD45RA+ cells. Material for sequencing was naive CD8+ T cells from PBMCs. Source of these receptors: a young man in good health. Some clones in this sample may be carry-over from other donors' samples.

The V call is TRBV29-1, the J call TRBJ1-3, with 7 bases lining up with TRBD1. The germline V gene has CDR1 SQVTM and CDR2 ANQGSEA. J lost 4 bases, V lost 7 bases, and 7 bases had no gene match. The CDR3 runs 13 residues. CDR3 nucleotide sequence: TGCAGCGGGTACAGGGGCGAAGGAAACACCATATATTTT. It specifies CSGYRGEGNTIYF.

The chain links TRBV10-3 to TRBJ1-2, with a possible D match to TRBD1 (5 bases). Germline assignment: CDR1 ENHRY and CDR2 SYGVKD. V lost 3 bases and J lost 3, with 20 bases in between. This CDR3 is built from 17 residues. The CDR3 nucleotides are TGTGCCATCAGTGAACGGGGAAATGCGGGGGATCACTATGGCTACACCTTC. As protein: CAISERGNAGDHYGYTF.

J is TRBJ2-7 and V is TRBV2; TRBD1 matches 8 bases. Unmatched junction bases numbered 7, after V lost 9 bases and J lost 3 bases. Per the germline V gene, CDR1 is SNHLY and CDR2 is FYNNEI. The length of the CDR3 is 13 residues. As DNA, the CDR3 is TGTGCCAGTATGAGAGGACAGGGCTACGAGCAGTACTTC. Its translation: CASMRGQGYEQYF.

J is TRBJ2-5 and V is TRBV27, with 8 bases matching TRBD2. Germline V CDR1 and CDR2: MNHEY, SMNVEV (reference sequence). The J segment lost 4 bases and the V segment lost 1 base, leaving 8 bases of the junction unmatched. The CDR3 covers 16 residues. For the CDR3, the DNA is TGTGCCAGCAGTTTATATAGCGGGGCAACCGTAGAGACCCAGTACTTC. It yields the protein CASSLYSGATVETQYF.

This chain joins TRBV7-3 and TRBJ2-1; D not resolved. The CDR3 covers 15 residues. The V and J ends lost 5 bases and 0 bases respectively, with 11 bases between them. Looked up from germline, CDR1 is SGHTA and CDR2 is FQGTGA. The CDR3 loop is CASSPDDHSYNEQFF. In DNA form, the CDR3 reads TGTGCCAGCAGCCCTGATGATCACTCCTACAATGAGCAGTTCTTC.

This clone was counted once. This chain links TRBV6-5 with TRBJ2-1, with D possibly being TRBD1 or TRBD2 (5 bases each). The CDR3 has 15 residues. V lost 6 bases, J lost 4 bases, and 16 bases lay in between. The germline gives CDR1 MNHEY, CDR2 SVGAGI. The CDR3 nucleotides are TGTGCCAGCAGAACGGGGCTTACAGCTTACAATGAGCAGTTCTTC. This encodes CASRTGLTAYNEQFF.

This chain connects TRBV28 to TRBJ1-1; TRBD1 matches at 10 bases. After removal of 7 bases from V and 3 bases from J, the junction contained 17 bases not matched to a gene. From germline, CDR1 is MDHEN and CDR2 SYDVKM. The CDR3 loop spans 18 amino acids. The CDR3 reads CASNLEGTGVVGDTEAFF. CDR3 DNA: TGTGCCAGCAATCTGGAGGGGACAGGGGTCGTGGGTGACACTGAAGCTTTCTTT.

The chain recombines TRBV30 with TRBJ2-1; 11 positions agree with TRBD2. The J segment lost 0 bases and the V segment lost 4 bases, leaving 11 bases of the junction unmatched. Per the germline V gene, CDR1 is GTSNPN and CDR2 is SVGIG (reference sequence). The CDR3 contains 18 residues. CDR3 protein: CAWIRLAGSLHSYNEQFF. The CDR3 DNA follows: TGTGCCTGGATTAGACTAGCGGGATCCCTCCACTCCTACAATGAGCAGTTCTTC.

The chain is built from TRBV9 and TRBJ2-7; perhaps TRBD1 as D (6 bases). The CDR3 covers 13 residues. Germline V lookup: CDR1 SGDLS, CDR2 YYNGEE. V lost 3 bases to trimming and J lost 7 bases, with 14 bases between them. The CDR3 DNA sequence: TGTGCCAGCAGCGCCACAGGGTACGGTGAGCAGTACTTC. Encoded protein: CASSATGYGEQYF.

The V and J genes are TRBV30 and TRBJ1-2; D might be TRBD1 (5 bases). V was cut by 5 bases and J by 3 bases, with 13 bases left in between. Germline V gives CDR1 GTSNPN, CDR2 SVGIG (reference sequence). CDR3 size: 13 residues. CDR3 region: CAWGIGTDYGYTF. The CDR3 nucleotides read TGTGCCTGGGGGATCGGGACGGACTATGGCTACACCTTC.

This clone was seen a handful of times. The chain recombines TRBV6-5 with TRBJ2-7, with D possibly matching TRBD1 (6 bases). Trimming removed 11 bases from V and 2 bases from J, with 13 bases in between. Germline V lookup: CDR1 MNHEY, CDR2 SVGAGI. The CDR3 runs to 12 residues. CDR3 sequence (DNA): TGTGCCGGGCGGACAGATCCCTACGAGCAGTACTTC. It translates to CAGRTDPYEQYF.

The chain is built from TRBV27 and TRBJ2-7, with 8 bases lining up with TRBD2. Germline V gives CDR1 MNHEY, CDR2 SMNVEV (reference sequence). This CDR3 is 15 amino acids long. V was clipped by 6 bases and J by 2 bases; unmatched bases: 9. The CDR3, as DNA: TGTGCCAGCAGCCTAACCTCAGCGGGAGCCTACGAGCAGTACTTC. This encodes CASSLTSAGAYEQYF.

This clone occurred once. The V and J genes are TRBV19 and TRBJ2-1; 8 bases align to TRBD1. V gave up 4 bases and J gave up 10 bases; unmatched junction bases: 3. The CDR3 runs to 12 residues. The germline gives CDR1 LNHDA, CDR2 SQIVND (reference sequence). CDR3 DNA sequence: TGTGCCAGTAGTAACGGACAGGGAGAGCAGTTCTTC. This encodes CASSNGQGEQFF.

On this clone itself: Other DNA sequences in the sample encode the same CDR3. Here the CDR3 reads CASSEPGQVTGELFF. The CDR3 coding sequence is TGTGCCAGCAGCGAACCGGGACAAGTCACCGGGGAGCTGTTTTTT. The chain is built from TRBV7-9 and TRBJ2-2; D is possibly TRBD1 (6 bases). V was pared by 5 bases and J by 4 bases, with 14 bases between. Per the germline V gene, CDR1 is SEHNR and CDR2 is FQNEAQ (reference sequence). This CDR3 is built from 15 residues.

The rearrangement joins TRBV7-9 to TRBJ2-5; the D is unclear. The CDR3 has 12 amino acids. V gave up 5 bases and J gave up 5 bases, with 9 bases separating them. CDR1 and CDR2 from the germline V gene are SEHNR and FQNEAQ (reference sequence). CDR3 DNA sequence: TGTGCCAGCAGCCAAAATTGGGAGACCCAGTACTTC. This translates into CASSQNWETQYF. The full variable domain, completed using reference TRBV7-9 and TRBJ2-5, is DTGVSQNPRHKITKRGQNVTFRCDPISEHNRLYWYRQTLGQGPEFLTYFQNEAQLEKSRLLSDRFSAERPKGSFSTLEIQRTEQGDSAMYLCASSQNWETQYFGPGTRLLVL.

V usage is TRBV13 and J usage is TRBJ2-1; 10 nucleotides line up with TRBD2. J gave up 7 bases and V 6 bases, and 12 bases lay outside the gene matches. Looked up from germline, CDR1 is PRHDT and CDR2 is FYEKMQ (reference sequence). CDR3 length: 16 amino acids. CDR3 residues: CASSPVGLAPANEQFF. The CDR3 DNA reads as TGTGCCAGCAGTCCCGTGGGACTAGCGCCCGCTAATGAGCAGTTCTTC.

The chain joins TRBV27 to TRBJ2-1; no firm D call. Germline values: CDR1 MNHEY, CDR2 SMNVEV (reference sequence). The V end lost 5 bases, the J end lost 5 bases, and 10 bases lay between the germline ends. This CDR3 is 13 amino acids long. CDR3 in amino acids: CASSPRLHNEQFF. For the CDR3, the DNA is TGTGCCAGCAGTCCCCGGTTACACAATGAGCAGTTCTTC.

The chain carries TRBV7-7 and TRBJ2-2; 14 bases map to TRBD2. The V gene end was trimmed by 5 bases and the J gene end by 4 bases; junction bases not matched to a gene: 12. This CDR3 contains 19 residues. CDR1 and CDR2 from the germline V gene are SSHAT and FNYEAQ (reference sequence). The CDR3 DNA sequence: TGTGCCAGCAGCCCCCGGACTAGCGGGAGGAGGTTAGGCACCGGGGAGCTGTTTTTT. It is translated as CASSPRTSGRRLGTGELFF. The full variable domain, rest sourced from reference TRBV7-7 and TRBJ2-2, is GAGVSQSPRYKVTKRGQDVTLRCDPISSHATLYWYQQALGQGPEFLTYFNYEAQPDKSGLPSDRFSAERPEGSISTLTIQRTEQRDSAMYRCASSPRTSGRRLGTGELFFGEGSRLTVL.

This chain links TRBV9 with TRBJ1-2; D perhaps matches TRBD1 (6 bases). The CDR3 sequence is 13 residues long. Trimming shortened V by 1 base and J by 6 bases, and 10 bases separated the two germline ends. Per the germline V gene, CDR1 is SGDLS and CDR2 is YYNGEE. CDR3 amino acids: CASSVSRGHGYTF. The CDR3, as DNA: TGTGCCAGCAGCGTATCCAGGGGTCATGGCTACACCTTC.

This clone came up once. CDR3 residues: CASSFLAVGYEQYF. The CDR3 coding sequence is TGTGCCAGCAGCTTCCTAGCGGTGGGGTACGAGCAGTACTTC. The genes are TRBV28 and TRBJ2-7, with 7 positions matching TRBD2. CDR1 and CDR2 (germline): MDHEN, SYDVKM. V was pared by 6 bases and J by 4 bases, with 9 bases of the junction left unmatched. The CDR3 totals 14 residues. The full variable domain, with the rest looked up from reference TRBV28 and TRBJ2-7, is DVKVTQSSRYLVKRTGEKVFLECVQDMDHENMFWYRQDPGLGLRLIYFSYDVKMKEKGDIPEGYSVSREKKERFSLILESASTNQTSMYLCASSFLAVGYEQYFGPGTRLTVT.

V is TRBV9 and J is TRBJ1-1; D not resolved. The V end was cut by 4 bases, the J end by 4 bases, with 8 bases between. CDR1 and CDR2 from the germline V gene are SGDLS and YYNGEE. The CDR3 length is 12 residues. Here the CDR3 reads CASSHEGTEAFF. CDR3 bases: TGTGCCAGCAGCCACGAAGGCACTGAAGCTTTCTTT.

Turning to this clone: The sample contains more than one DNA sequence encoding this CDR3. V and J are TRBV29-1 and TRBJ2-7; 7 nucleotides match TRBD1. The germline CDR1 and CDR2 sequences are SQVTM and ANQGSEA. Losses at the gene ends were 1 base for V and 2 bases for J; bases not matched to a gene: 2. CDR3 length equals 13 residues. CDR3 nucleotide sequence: TGCAGCGTTGAAGTCGGGACAGCCTACGAGCAGTACTTC. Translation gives CSVEVGTAYEQYF.

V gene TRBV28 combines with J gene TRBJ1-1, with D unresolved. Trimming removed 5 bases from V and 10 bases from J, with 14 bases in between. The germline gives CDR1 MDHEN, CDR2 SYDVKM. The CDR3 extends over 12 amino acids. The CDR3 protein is CASSLGEGAAFF. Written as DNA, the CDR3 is TGTGCCAGCAGTCTCGGGGAGGGAGCAGCTTTCTTT.

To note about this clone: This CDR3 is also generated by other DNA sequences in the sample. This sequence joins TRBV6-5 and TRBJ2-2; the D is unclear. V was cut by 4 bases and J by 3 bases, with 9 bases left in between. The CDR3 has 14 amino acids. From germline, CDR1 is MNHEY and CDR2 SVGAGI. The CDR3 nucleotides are TGTGCCAGCAGTTCCGGACCCTACACCGGGGAGCTGTTTTTT. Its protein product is CASSSGPYTGELFF.

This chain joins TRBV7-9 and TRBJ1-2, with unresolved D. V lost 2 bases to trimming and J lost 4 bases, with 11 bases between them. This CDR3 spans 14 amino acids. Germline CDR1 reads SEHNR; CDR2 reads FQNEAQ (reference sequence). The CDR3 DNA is TGTGCCAGCAGCTTATCCGAGCAGGCCTATGGCTACACCTTC. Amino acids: CASSLSEQAYGYTF.

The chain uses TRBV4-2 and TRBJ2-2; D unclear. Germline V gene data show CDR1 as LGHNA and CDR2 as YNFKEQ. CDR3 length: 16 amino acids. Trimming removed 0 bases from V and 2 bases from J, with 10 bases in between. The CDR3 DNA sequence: TGTGCCAGCAGCCAAGATCGGTGGACCAACACCGGGGAGCTGTTTTTT. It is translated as CASSQDRWTNTGELFF.

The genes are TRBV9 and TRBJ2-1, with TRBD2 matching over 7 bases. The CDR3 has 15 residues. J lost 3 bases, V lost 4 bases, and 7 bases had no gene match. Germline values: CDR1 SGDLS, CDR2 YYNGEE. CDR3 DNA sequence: TGTGCCAGCAGCAGGGCGGGAGAAAACTACAATGAGCAGTTCTTC. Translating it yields CASSRAGENYNEQFF.

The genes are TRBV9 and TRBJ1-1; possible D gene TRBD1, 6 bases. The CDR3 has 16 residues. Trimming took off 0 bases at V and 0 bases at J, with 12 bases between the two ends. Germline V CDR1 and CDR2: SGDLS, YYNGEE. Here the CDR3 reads CASSVGGASVNTEAFF. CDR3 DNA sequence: TGTGCCAGCAGCGTAGGGGGGGCATCTGTGAACACTGAAGCTTTCTTT.

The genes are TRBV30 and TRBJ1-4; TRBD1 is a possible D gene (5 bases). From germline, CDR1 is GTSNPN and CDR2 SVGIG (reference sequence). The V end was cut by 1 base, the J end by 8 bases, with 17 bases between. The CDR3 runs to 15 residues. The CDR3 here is CAWSGGGGEEEKLFF. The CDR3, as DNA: TGTGCCTGGAGTGGCGGCGGGGGAGAGGAGGAAAAACTGTTTTTT.

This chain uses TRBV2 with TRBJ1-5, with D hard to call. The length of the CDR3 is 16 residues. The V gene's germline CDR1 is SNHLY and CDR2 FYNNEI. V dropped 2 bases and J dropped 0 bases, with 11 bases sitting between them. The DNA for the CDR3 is TGTGCCAGCAGTGAAAGTTCGGGGATTAGCAATCAGCCCCAGCATTTT. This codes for CASSESSGISNQPQHF. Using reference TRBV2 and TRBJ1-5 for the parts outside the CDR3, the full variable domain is EPEVTQTPSHQVTQMGQEVILRCVPISNHLYFYWYRQILGQKVEFLVSFYNNEISEKSEIFDDQFSVERPDGSNFTLKIRSTKLEDSAMYFCASSESSGISNQPQHFGDGTRLSIL.